In its sample, the clone carrying this T cell receptor (beta chain) was seen once. This record belongs to a study of T cell responses to AZD1222 COVID-19 vaccine. Trimming left V 3 bases short and J 6 bases short, with 17 bases between. Germline CDR1 is GTSNPN and CDR2 is SVGIG (reference sequence). This CDR3 is built from 15 residues. Clones were sequenced by immunoSEQ multiplex PCR, and TCRdb holds only the in-frame ones, with some missing. The table has around 100,000 clones, around 82% seen once. The sample was peripheral blood, taken on day 0 of AZD1222 vaccination. The sequence derives from an adult in good health. V and J are TRBV30 and TRBJ2-2; tentative D call: TRBD2 (6 bases). The CDR3 DNA reads TGTGCCTGGAGCGGAGGGGCGCGATCGGCCGGGGAGCTGTTTTTT. Translation: CAWSGGARSAGELFF.